This T cell receptor (beta chain) was captured in a study of response to subunit inactivated influenza vaccine. Germline-derived CDR1 and CDR2 are MNHEY and SMNVEV (reference sequence). Between the trimmed V and J ends, which lost 7 bases and 0 bases, there was a span of 16 bases. CDR3 length: 16 residues. Via MiXCR, TCRdb re-called the RT-PCR reads, giving one row per CDR3 protein. The table records approximately 700,000 distinct CDR3 sequences, roughly 13% of them present only once. Findings and limits, study-wide: The authors suggested that few new T cells are recruited per seasonal influenza vaccination.

This clonotype has a handful of counts. What it binds is unknown. This sequence joins TRBV27 and TRBJ2-1, with D maybe TRBD1 (6 bases). The specimen was PBMCs from blood, collected about 14 days before vaccination. The sequence derives from a man aged 50-60 years who received an inactivated influenza vaccine. This CDR3 reads CASTFGDKFSYNEQFF. CDR3 DNA: TGTGCCAGCACTTTCGGGGACAAATTCTCCTACAATGAGCAGTTCTTC.